These T cell receptor beta chains were read from a single sample in a study of shared clonotypes between healthy human individuals. The protocol was immunoSEQ multiplex PCR, while the TCRdb copy is restricted to in-frame clones and leaves out a portion. The sample lists 100,000 to 120,000 clones, about 70% seen once, with about 24% in the top ten. Sequencing was carried out using memory CD8+ T cells sorted from blood. The receptor set was obtained from a woman in her thirties in good health. The CDR3 runs from the conserved cysteine through the conserved F or W. Fields, in order: J gene, clone size, D gene, V gene, CDR3 DNA, CDR3 protein. The D gene is left open where the match is weak. Part of the rows lack a size; the others show once, few, many or a class for expanded clones.

J gene: TRBJ2-7; clone size: .; D gene: .; V gene: TRBV21-1; CDR3 DNA: TGTGCCAGCAGCAAAACTAAACAGGGGCCCTACGAGCAGTACTTC; CDR3 protein: CASSKTKQGPYEQYF
J gene: TRBJ1-5; clone size: .; D gene: TRBD1; V gene: TRBV6-5; CDR3 DNA: TGTGCCAGCAGTTATTCGGACAGGGACAATCAGCCCCAGCATTTT; CDR3 protein: CASSYSDRDNQPQHF
J gene: TRBJ1-1; clone size: .; D gene: TRBD1; V gene: TRBV28; CDR3 DNA: TGTGCCAGCAGCCCGGGGACAGCCGGCACTGAAGCTTTCTTT; CDR3 protein: CASSPGTAGTEAFF
J gene: TRBJ2-3; clone size: .; D gene: .; V gene: TRBV20-1; CDR3 DNA: TGCAGTGCTAGCAAGGGAGATACGCAGTATTTT; CDR3 protein: CSASKGDTQYF
J gene: TRBJ2-7; clone size: .; D gene: TRBD1; V gene: TRBV30; CDR3 DNA: TGTGCCTGGATGGACGGGGACAGCGAGCAGTACTTC; CDR3 protein: CAWMDGDSEQYF
J gene: TRBJ1-1; clone size: few; D gene: .; V gene: TRBV6-5; CDR3 DNA: TGTGCCAGCAGTTACTCGATGAACACTGAAGCTTTCTTT; CDR3 protein: CASSYSMNTEAFF
J gene: TRBJ2-7; clone size: once; D gene: TRBD1; V gene: TRBV6-5; CDR3 DNA: TGTGCCAGCAGCCCTGGGACAGGGAGTAGCGAGCAGTACTTC; CDR3 protein: CASSPGTGSSEQYF
J gene: TRBJ1-1; clone size: .; D gene: TRBD1; V gene: TRBV7-9; CDR3 DNA: TGTGCCAGCAGCTCCCGGACAGGGGAACAGGGCACTGAAGCTTTCTTT; CDR3 protein: CASSSRTGEQGTEAFF
J gene: TRBJ2-7; clone size: .; D gene: TRBD1; V gene: TRBV5-4; CDR3 DNA: TGTGCCAGCAGCCGATGGGACAGGAGAACCTACGAGCAGTACTTC; CDR3 protein: CASSRWDRRTYEQYF
J gene: TRBJ2-5; clone size: .; D gene: TRBD2; V gene: TRBV5-1; CDR3 DNA: TGCGCCAGCAGCTTAAGTCTAGCGGGAGAGACCCAGTACTTC; CDR3 protein: CASSLSLAGETQYF
J gene: TRBJ2-3; clone size: .; D gene: TRBD2; V gene: TRBV19; CDR3 DNA: TGTGCCACCTTAGCGGGAGAGGGGCCAGATACGCAGTATTTT; CDR3 protein: CATLAGEGPDTQYF
J gene: TRBJ2-1; clone size: .; D gene: TRBD1; V gene: TRBV7-9; CDR3 DNA: TGTGCCAGCAGCCGAAAGCGGACAGGGCCAACGAACAATGAGCAGTTCTTC; CDR3 protein: CASSRKRTGPTNNEQFF
J gene: TRBJ2-3; clone size: few; D gene: .; V gene: TRBV19; CDR3 DNA: TGTGCCAGTAGTATAGTTTCAGGGGTCCCCCCAGATACGCAGTATTTT; CDR3 protein: CASSIVSGVPPDTQYF
J gene: TRBJ2-5; clone size: .; D gene: .; V gene: TRBV25-1; CDR3 DNA: TGTGCCAGCAGTGGGGTCCAAGAGACCCAGTACTTC; CDR3 protein: CASSGVQETQYF
J gene: TRBJ1-2; clone size: .; D gene: .; V gene: TRBV5-4; CDR3 DNA: TGTGCCAGCAATCCGGCCGTACCAAAGACCTATGGCTACACCTTC; CDR3 protein: CASNPAVPKTYGYTF
J gene: TRBJ2-3; clone size: .; D gene: .; V gene: TRBV29-1; CDR3 DNA: TGCAGCGTGGGGGGATCCCCGCAGCGGACCAGGGATACGCAGTATTTT; CDR3 protein: CSVGGSPQRTRDTQYF
J gene: TRBJ2-1; clone size: .; D gene: .; V gene: TRBV10-3; CDR3 DNA: TGTGCCATCAGTGCCGGGAGAGATTACAATGAGCAGTTCTTC; CDR3 protein: CAISAGRDYNEQFF
J gene: TRBJ1-2; clone size: .; D gene: .; V gene: TRBV7-9; CDR3 DNA: TGTGCCAGTTCCGGGGGGAACTATGGCTACACCTTC; CDR3 protein: CASSGGNYGYTF
J gene: TRBJ2-7; clone size: .; D gene: .; V gene: TRBV19; CDR3 DNA: TGTGCCAGTAGTATGGCAGGGGTTGGCGAGCAGTACTTC; CDR3 protein: CASSMAGVGEQYF
J gene: TRBJ2-7; clone size: once; D gene: .; V gene: TRBV5-4; CDR3 DNA: TGTGCCAGCAGCAACGGGGTTCCCTTCTCCTACGAGCAGTACTTC; CDR3 protein: CASSNGVPFSYEQYF
J gene: TRBJ2-7; clone size: .; D gene: TRBD2; V gene: TRBV2; CDR3 DNA: TGTGCCAGCAGCGGGCTAGCGGGAGGGCTCGAGCAGTACTTC; CDR3 protein: CASSGLAGGLEQYF
J gene: TRBJ2-7; clone size: .; D gene: .; V gene: TRBV7-8; CDR3 DNA: TGTGCCAGCAGCTTAGTTCGCCTGTACGAGCAGTACTTC; CDR3 protein: CASSLVRLYEQYF
J gene: TRBJ2-5; clone size: many; D gene: .; V gene: TRBV6-6; CDR3 DNA: TGTGCCAGCAGTCCCTCCCCCAGGGTAGGGGAGACCCAGTACTTC; CDR3 protein: CASSPSPRVGETQYF
J gene: TRBJ2-5; clone size: .; D gene: TRBD1; V gene: TRBV25-1; CDR3 DNA: TGTGCCAGCAGTGGCTCACCGACAGGGGCTCCTCGGACCCAGTACTTC; CDR3 protein: CASSGSPTGAPRTQYF
J gene: TRBJ1-1; clone size: .; D gene: .; V gene: TRBV28; CDR3 DNA: TGTGCCAGCCTCTTTATGAACACTGAAGCTTTCTTT; CDR3 protein: CASLFMNTEAFF
J gene: TRBJ2-7; clone size: once; D gene: TRBD1; V gene: TRBV10-3; CDR3 DNA: TGTGCCATGGGACAGGGGGCTACAACCTACGAGCAGTACTTC; CDR3 protein: CAMGQGATTYEQYF
J gene: TRBJ2-1; clone size: .; D gene: .; V gene: TRBV19; CDR3 DNA: TGTGCCAGTAGTATTCTAAGCTCCTACAATGAGCAGTTCTTC; CDR3 protein: CASSILSSYNEQFF
J gene: TRBJ1-2; clone size: .; D gene: .; V gene: TRBV29-1; CDR3 DNA: TGCAGCGTTGAAGATCGAGGAGAGGGGATAGTGTACTATGGCTACACCTTC; CDR3 protein: CSVEDRGEGIVYYGYTF
J gene: TRBJ2-7; clone size: .; D gene: .; V gene: TRBV5-1; CDR3 DNA: TGCGCCAGCAGCTTGGCTCCCTCCTACGAGCAGTACTTC; CDR3 protein: CASSLAPSYEQYF
J gene: TRBJ2-7; clone size: once; D gene: .; V gene: TRBV28; CDR3 DNA: TGTGCCAGCAGCCCGGAGCCCGGATACGAGCAGTACTTC; CDR3 protein: CASSPEPGYEQYF
J gene: TRBJ2-7; clone size: .; D gene: TRBD2; V gene: TRBV5-6; CDR3 DNA: TGTGCCAGCAGCTGGAGCGGGAGTCTCCACGAGCAGTACTTC; CDR3 protein: CASSWSGSLHEQYF
J gene: TRBJ2-7; clone size: .; D gene: TRBD2; V gene: TRBV27; CDR3 DNA: TGTGCCAGCAGTTTAACCTCGGGACTAGCGGGAGGCTACGAGCAGTACTTC; CDR3 protein: CASSLTSGLAGGYEQYF
J gene: TRBJ2-1; clone size: .; D gene: .; V gene: TRBV2; CDR3 DNA: TGTGCCAGCAGTCTGGGTTCAATTAATGAGCAGTTCTTC; CDR3 protein: CASSLGSINEQFF
J gene: TRBJ1-5; clone size: .; D gene: .; V gene: TRBV27; CDR3 DNA: TGTGCCAGCTCCAACTTGCGTAGCAATCAGCCCCAGCATTTT; CDR3 protein: CASSNLRSNQPQHF
J gene: TRBJ1-3; clone size: once; D gene: .; V gene: TRBV10-3; CDR3 DNA: TGTGCCATCATTGGACCTGGAAACACCATATATTTT; CDR3 protein: CAIIGPGNTIYF
J gene: TRBJ2-7; clone size: once; D gene: TRBD2; V gene: TRBV5-6; CDR3 DNA: TGTGCCAGCAGCTGGGAGCTGCGGGAGGGGGACGAGCAGTACTTC; CDR3 protein: CASSWELREGDEQYF
J gene: TRBJ1-4; clone size: .; D gene: .; V gene: TRBV5-6; CDR3 DNA: TGTGCCAGCAGGGGGACATCTGAAAAACTGTTTTTT; CDR3 protein: CASRGTSEKLFF
J gene: TRBJ2-2; clone size: .; D gene: .; V gene: TRBV6-6; CDR3 DNA: TGTGCCAGCAGGCTAGGACAGAACACCGGGGAGCTGTTTTTT; CDR3 protein: CASRLGQNTGELFF
J gene: TRBJ1-2; clone size: medium-sized; D gene: .; V gene: TRBV29-1; CDR3 DNA: TGCAGCGTTCCAACCATGGACCTACCCTCCGGCTACACCTTC; CDR3 protein: CSVPTMDLPSGYTF
J gene: TRBJ1-1; clone size: .; D gene: .; V gene: TRBV5-4; CDR3 DNA: TGTGCCAGCAGCTCGCGACAGCAAGGGACTGAAGCTTTCTTT; CDR3 protein: CASSSRQQGTEAFF
J gene: TRBJ1-1; clone size: few; D gene: .; V gene: TRBV15; CDR3 DNA: TGTGCCACCAGCAGAGACCCGACACCTAACACTGAAGCTTTCTTT; CDR3 protein: CATSRDPTPNTEAFF
J gene: TRBJ2-7; clone size: .; D gene: TRBD2; V gene: TRBV25-1; CDR3 DNA: TGTGCCAGCAGTGACCCCATCTCTAGCGGGAGACCCTACGAGCAGTACTTC; CDR3 protein: CASSDPISSGRPYEQYF
J gene: TRBJ2-6; clone size: many; D gene: .; V gene: TRBV18; CDR3 DNA: TGTGCCAGCTCACCACCCTACGTGACGCTCTCTGGGGCCAACGTCCTGACTTTC; CDR3 protein: CASSPPYVTLSGANVLTF
J gene: TRBJ2-5; clone size: .; D gene: .; V gene: TRBV13; CDR3 DNA: TGTGCCAGCAGCTTAGGAGGGGAAGGGGAGACCCAGTACTTC; CDR3 protein: CASSLGGEGETQYF
J gene: TRBJ1-5; clone size: .; D gene: .; V gene: TRBV27; CDR3 DNA: TGTGCCAGCAGTTTCAGGGGCCGTCAGCCCCAGCATTTT; CDR3 protein: CASSFRGRQPQHF
J gene: TRBJ1-3; clone size: many; D gene: TRBD1; V gene: TRBV28; CDR3 DNA: TGTGCCAGCAGTTTTTTTCTCGAACAGGGGGAATCTGGAAACACCATATATTTT; CDR3 protein: CASSFFLEQGESGNTIYF
J gene: TRBJ2-3; clone size: .; D gene: .; V gene: TRBV4-2; CDR3 DNA: TGTGCCAGCAGCCAAGGGACGAGCACAGATACGCAGTATTTT; CDR3 protein: CASSQGTSTDTQYF
J gene: TRBJ1-2; clone size: .; D gene: .; V gene: TRBV19; CDR3 DNA: TGTGCCACGGGGGGATATTATACTAACTATGGCTACACCTTC; CDR3 protein: CATGGYYTNYGYTF